One sample yielded the 21 T cell receptor beta chains listed below, sequenced in a study of glioma-infiltrating T cells (dated by TCRdb to the mid-2010s). TCRdb records Illumina MiSeq as the sequencer. The iRepertoire nested amplicon-rescue multiplex PCR (arm-PCR) platform was used to amplify TCR alpha and beta CDR3 regions from RNA. The raw public reads went through TCRdb reprocessing: fastp at Q25, MiXCR clone calling, in-frame beta chains kept. Every distinct CDR3 protein forms one entry, paired with its most common genes and DNA. Across this sample there are 95,000 to 150,000 distinct CDR3 sequences, with roughly 20% seen only once. The biggest ten clones account for around 15% of the sample. The sequenced sample was glioma tissue, nonneoplastic brain tissue, or PBMCs (not recorded which). The origin of the receptors is a human donor with low-grade glioma or glioblastoma, undergoing nonglioma brain surgery, or in good health (not recorded which).

This clonotype has ten or more counts. At one boundary the junction diverges from the germline segment, which might be a read error. This chain uses TRBV6-1 with TRBJ1-5, with 7 bases matching TRBD1. The CDR3 spans 14 residues. Germline CDR1 reads MNHNS; CDR2 reads SASEGT. The CDR3 nucleotides read TGTGCCGGCAGTAAAGGACAGGTTGATCAGCCCCAGCATTTT. This gives the protein CAGSKGQVDQPQHF.

The chain employs TRBV2 and TRBJ2-5; 7 nucleotides agree with TRBD1. Germline assignment: CDR1 SNHLY and CDR2 FYNNEI. The CDR3 loop spans 15 amino acids. Trimming took 5 bases from V and 5 from J; bases not matched to a gene: 11. Written as DNA, the CDR3 is TGTGCCAGCAGTCAGGACAGGTTTGGAACGGAGACCCAGTACTTC. This translates into CASSQDRFGTETQYF.

On this clonotype itself: The CDR3 does not end in the conserved phenylalanine or tryptophan, so this is likely a read error. V gene TRBV28 combines with J gene TRBJ2-7; D remains unclear. Germline CDR1 and CDR2: MDHEN and SYDVKM. Trimming removed 3 bases at V and 3 bases at J, with 9 bases between. The CDR3 has 13 amino acids. In nucleotides, the CDR3 is TGTGCCAGCAGTTTTGGGCAGGACTACGAGCAGTACCTA. Protein product: CASSFGQDYEQYL.

On this clonotype: The junction does not match germline at one end; this may be a read error. The gene calls are TRBV12-3 or TRBV12-4 and TRBJ2-1, with D hard to call. The CDR3 is 15 amino acids. The CDR3 DNA reads as TGTGCCAGCAGTTTGTCGGATTATAGTTACAATAAGCAGTTCTTC. Encoded protein: CASSLSDYSYNKQFF.

This clonotype showed up many times. The rearrangement joins TRBV27 to TRBJ1-2; D might be TRBD1 (5 bases). Germline V gives CDR1 MNHEY, CDR2 SMNVEV (reference sequence). This CDR3 region has 13 residues. With 5 bases removed from V and 5 bases from J, the gap between germline ends came to 12 bases. The CDR3 bases are TGTGCCAGCAGTCTTGGGGGGGATTATGGCTACACCTTC. Translated: CASSLGGDYGYTF.

This clonotype was counted many times. The V and J genes are TRBV25-1 and TRBJ1-2, with D tentatively TRBD1 (5 bases). The CDR3 length is 12 residues. The V gene's germline CDR1 is MGHDK and CDR2 SYGVNS. Trimming stripped 8 bases from V and 7 bases from J, with 14 bases between. Here the CDR3 reads CASSLGQFGYTF. The CDR3 coding sequence is TGTGCCAGCTCCCTGGGGCAGTTTGGCTACACCTTC.

This clonotype was recorded many times. This rearrangement joins TRBV6-1 to TRBJ1-5, with a weak D call TRBD1 (5 bases). The CDR3 sequence is 15 residues long. CDR1 is MNHNS, CDR2 SASEGT, per germline. V shed 5 bases and J shed 5 bases, with 16 bases lying between them. CDR3 nucleotide sequence: TGTGCCAGCAGTTATCACAGACCACAGGATCAGCCCCAGCATTTT. Amino acid sequence: CASSYHRPQDQPQHF.

Concerning this clonotype: This may be a read error, as it is one base from a much larger clone. The gene calls are TRBV4-1 and TRBJ2-1, with 14 positions matching TRBD2. Germline CDR1 is MGHRA and CDR2 is YSYEKL. The CDR3 runs 13 residues. Trimming cost V 8 bases and J 9 bases; bases outside gene matches: 3. DNA of the CDR3: TGCGCCAGCCGACTAGCGGGAGGGAGTGAGCAGTTCTTC. It specifies CASRLAGGSEQFF.

This clonotype came up many times. The genes are TRBV28 and TRBJ1-4; 9 nucleotides agree with TRBD1. CDR1 and CDR2 (germline): MDHEN, SYDVKM. V lost 4 bases to trimming and J lost 4 bases; unmatched junction nucleotides: 4. The CDR3 is 15 residues long. In DNA form, the CDR3 reads TGTGCCAGCAGTTCAAGGGGACAGGGTAATGAAAAACTGTTTTTT. Protein product: CASSSRGQGNEKLFF.

This clonotype was seen ten or more times. The V call is TRBV6-1, the J call TRBJ2-5, with 7 positions matching TRBD1. Germline values: CDR1 MNHNS, CDR2 SASEGT. The CDR3 covers 13 residues. V was clipped by 6 bases and J by 5 bases; unmatched bases: 6. The DNA for the CDR3 is TGTGCCAGCAGCCGGGGACAGCTCGAGACCCAGTACTTC. Translating gives CASSRGQLETQYF.

This clonotype occurred many times. The chain combines TRBV11-2 with TRBJ2-5, with D unclear. CDR1 and CDR2 from the germline V gene are SGHAT and FQNNGV. The CDR3 sequence is 14 residues long. Trimming left V 4 bases short and J 3 bases short, with 12 bases between. The CDR3 DNA is TGTGCCAGCAGCTACCAAGGCGGTAAAGAGACCCAGTACTTC. As protein: CASSYQGGKETQYF.

To note about this clonotype: The CDR3 ends on some other residue instead of the conserved phenylalanine or tryptophan, so this is likely a read error. This chain joins TRBV6-9 and TRBJ2-1; D may be TRBD2 (5 bases). Trimming removed 4 bases at V and 2 bases at J, with 9 bases between. This CDR3 has 14 residues. CDR1 is MNHGY and CDR2 is SVAAGI in the germline V gene. The CDR3: CASSCSGTYNEQFS. CDR3 bases: TGTGCCAGCAGTTGTTCGGGAACCTACAATGAGCAGTTCTCC.

This clonotype was counted between two and nine times. CDR3 in amino acids: CASSVKGRGIERYTF. CDR3 nucleotides: TGTGCCAGCAGTGTGAAGGGCAGGGGGATTGAGCGCTACACCTTC. The J gene is TRBJ1-2, the V gene TRBV2, with 7 bases that match TRBD1. Trimming at V came to 4 bases and at J to 9 bases, leaving 14 bases not matched to a gene. The germline gives CDR1 SNHLY, CDR2 FYNNEI. There are 15 residues in the CDR3.

This clonotype was counted between two and nine times. This may be a read error, as it is one base from a much larger clone. This chain connects TRBV7-2 to TRBJ2-2; 9 bases are a match to TRBD1. Germline V gene sequence: CDR1 SGHTA, CDR2 FQGNSA. After removal of 4 bases from V and 3 bases from J, the junction contained 3 bases not matched to a gene. This CDR3 has 15 amino acids. CDR3 region: CTSSSTGGDTGELFF. CDR3 in DNA: TGTACCAGCAGCTCCACAGGGGGCGACACCGGGGAGCTGTTTTTT.

This clonotype has a count of ten or more. The chain uses TRBV7-9 and TRBJ2-7; D is undetermined. Germline CDR1 and CDR2: SEHNR and FQNEAQ (reference sequence). V was pared by 0 bases and J by 5 bases, with 14 bases between. The CDR3 loop spans 15 amino acids. CDR3 sequence: CASSLALAVGDEQYF. The CDR3 DNA sequence: TGTGCCAGCAGCTTAGCGTTGGCAGTCGGAGACGAGCAGTACTTC. The full variable domain, with the rest looked up from reference TRBV7-9 and TRBJ2-7, is DTGVSQNPRHKITKRGQNVTFRCDPISEHNRLYWYRQTLGQGPEFLTYFQNEAQLEKSRLLSDRFSAERPKGSFSTLEIQRTEQGDSAMYLCASSLALAVGDEQYFGPGTRLTVT.

As to this clonotype: A clone one base away is much larger, so this may be a read error. The rearrangement uses TRBV4-1 and TRBJ1-3; D is unresolved. Germline V gene data show CDR1 as MGHRA and CDR2 as YSYEKL. V was shortened by 0 bases and J by 2 bases, with 8 bases between the two germline ends. The CDR3 has 15 residues. CDR3 region: CASSQEGGTGNTIYF. In nucleotides, the CDR3 is TGCGCCAGCAGCCAAGAGGGAGGTACTGGAAACACCATATATTTT.

Ten or more counts support this clonotype. The J gene is TRBJ2-2, the V gene TRBV6-1, with TRBD2 matching over 14 bases. The CDR3 contains 18 residues. The germline gives CDR1 MNHNS, CDR2 SASEGT. The junction had 11 bases not matched to a gene; V was cut back by 5 bases and J by 6 bases. CDR3 in DNA: TGTGCCAGCAGTCGACTAGCGGGAGGGCCGGGAGACGCCGGGGAGCTGTTTTTT. This gives the protein CASSRLAGGPGDAGELFF.

This clonotype came up once. The conserved closing phenylalanine or tryptophan is absent in this CDR3, likely reflecting a read error. The DNA is left out, because the CDR3 cannot be placed on it with certainty; the CDR3 is given as TCRdb lists it. This chain links TRBV9 with TRBJ2-1; the D call of TRBD2 is as the table states it, not checked on the DNA. The germline gives CDR1 SGDLS, CDR2 YYNGEE. The CDR3 totals 17 residues, both ends included. The chain's CDR3 is CASSPRGAGDWYNEQSL.

This clonotype was seen ten or more times. The chain links TRBV6-1 to TRBJ1-1, with 7 positions matching TRBD1. Germline trimming cut 7 bases from V and 1 base from J; bases unmatched to any gene: 9. Germline V CDR1 and CDR2: MNHNS, SASEGT. The CDR3 has 15 amino acids. CDR3 DNA: TGTGCCAGCACCGGGACAGCCCTTCCGAACACTGAAGCTTTCTTT. This translates into CASTGTALPNTEAFF.

This clonotype was counted at least ten times. The chain uses TRBV27 and TRBJ2-7; 7 bases are shared with TRBD1. V dropped 6 bases and J dropped 6; count of bases not matched to a gene: 11. This CDR3 is built from 14 residues. Looked up from germline, CDR1 is MNHEY and CDR2 is SMNVEV (reference sequence). The CDR3 here is CASRTAGTETEQYF. In nucleotides, the CDR3 is TGTGCCAGCAGAACCGCCGGGACAGAGACCGAGCAGTACTTC.

The table lists this clonotype with a few counts. The V and J genes are TRBV10-3 and TRBJ2-1; 10 nucleotides agree with TRBD2. V was clipped by 0 bases and J by 5 bases; unmatched bases: 4. Per the germline V gene, CDR1 is ENHRY and CDR2 is SYGVKD. This CDR3 has 16 amino acids. The CDR3 spells CAISESEREGHNEQFF. The CDR3, as DNA: TGTGCCATCAGTGAGTCGGAGCGGGAGGGTCACAATGAGCAGTTCTTC.